The clone carrying this T cell receptor (beta chain) rates as medium-sized. Antigen specificity is unknown. Amplification used 60 Vbeta primers and 13 Jbeta primers. Sequenced by immunoSEQ multiplex PCR; TCRdb stores in-frame clones only, minus some. This table has under 200,000 clones, approximately 71% appearing once. Germline V gene data show CDR1 as MRHNA and CDR2 as SNTAGT. The CDR3 runs 16 residues. The trim removed 6 bases at V and 4 bases at J, leaving 7 bases unmatched. The sample originates from a study of cytomegalovirus exposure and HLA in healthy donors. Whole-study results and caveats: Earlier analysis yielded a pattern in which most TCR beta V segments were productive about 90% or about 30% of the time. The study recorded about 150 TCR beta chains that were cytomegalovirus-associated.

This chain connects TRBV6-4 to TRBJ2-1; 12 bases line up with TRBD2. The sequencing sample was made of PBMCs. The TCR originated in a male donor in good health and CMV-seronegative. The chain's CDR3 is CASSPSLAGGYNEQFF. DNA of the CDR3: TGTGCCAGCAGCCCATCGCTAGCGGGGGGGTACAATGAGCAGTTCTTC.